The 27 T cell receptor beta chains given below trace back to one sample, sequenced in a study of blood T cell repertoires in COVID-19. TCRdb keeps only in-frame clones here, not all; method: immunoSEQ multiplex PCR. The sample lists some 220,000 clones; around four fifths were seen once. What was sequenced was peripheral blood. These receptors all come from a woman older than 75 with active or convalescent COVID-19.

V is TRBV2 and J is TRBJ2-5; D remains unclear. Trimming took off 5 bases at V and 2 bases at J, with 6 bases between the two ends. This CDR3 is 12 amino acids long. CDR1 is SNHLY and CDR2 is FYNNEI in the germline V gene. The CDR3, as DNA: TGTGCCAGCAGTTCCTATCAAGAGACCCAGTACTTC. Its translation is CASSSYQETQYF.

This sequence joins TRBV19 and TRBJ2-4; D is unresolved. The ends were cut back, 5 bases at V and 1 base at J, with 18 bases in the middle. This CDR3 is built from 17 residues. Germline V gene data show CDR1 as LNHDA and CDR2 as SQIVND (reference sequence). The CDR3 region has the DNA TGTGCCAGTAGTCCTACCGAACGCACAGTGGCCAAAAACATTCAGTACTTC. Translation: CASSPTERTVAKNIQYF.

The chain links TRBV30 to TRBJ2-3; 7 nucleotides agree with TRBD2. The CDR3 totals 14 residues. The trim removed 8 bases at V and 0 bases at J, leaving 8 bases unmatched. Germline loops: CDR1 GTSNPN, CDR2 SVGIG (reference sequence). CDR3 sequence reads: CARDRGESTDTQYF. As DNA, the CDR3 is TGTGCCCGGGATCGGGGGGAAAGCACAGATACGCAGTATTTT.

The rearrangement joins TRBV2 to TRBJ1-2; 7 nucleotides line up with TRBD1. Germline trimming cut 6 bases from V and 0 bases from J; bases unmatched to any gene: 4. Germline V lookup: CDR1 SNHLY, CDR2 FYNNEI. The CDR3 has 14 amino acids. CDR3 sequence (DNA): TGTGCCAGCAGAGGGACAGTTTCTAACTATGGCTACACCTTC. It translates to CASRGTVSNYGYTF.

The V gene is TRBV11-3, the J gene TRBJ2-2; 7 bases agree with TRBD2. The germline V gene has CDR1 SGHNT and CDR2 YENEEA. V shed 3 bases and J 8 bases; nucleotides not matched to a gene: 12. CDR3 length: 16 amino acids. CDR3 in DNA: TGTGCCAGCAGCTTGTCTTTGGCTAGCGGACTTGGGGAGCTGTTTTTT. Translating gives CASSLSLASGLGELFF.

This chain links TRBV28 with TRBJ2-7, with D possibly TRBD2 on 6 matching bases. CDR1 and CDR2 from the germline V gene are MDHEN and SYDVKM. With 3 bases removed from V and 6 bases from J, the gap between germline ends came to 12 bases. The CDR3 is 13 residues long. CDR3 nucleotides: TGTGCCAGCAGTTTCCCTCAGGGAGGCGAGCAGTACTTC. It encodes CASSFPQGGEQYF.

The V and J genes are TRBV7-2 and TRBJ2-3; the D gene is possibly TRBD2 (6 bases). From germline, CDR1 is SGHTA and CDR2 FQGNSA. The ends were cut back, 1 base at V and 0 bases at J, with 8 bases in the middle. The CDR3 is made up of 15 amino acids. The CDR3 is CASSLVAVSTDTQYF. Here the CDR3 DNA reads TGTGCCAGCAGCTTAGTAGCGGTAAGCACAGATACGCAGTATTTT.

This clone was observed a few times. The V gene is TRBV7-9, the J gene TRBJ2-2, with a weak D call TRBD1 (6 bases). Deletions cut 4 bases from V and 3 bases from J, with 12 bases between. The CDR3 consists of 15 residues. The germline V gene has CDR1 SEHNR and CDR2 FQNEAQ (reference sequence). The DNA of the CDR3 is TGTGCCAGCAGCTCCCAGGGGTGGGACACCGGGGAGCTGTTTTTT. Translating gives CASSSQGWDTGELFF.

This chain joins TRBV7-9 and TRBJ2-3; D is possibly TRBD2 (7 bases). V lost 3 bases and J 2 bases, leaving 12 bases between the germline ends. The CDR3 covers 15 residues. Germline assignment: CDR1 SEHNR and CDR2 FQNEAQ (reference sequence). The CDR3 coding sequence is TGTGCCAGCAGCTTGGGGGGGGACAACACAGATACGCAGTATTTT. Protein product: CASSLGGDNTDTQYF.

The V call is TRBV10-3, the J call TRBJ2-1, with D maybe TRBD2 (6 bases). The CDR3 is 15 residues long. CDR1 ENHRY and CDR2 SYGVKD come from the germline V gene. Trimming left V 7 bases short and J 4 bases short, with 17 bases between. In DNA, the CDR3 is TGTGCCATCACCCCAAGGGAGGCCCAGTACAATGAGCAGTTCTTC. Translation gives CAITPREAQYNEQFF.

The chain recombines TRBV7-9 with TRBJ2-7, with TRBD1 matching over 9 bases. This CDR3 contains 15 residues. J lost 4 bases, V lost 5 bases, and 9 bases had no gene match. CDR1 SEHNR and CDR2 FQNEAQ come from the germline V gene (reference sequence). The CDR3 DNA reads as TGTGCCAGCAGCCCAGGGGGACAGGGTGGGTACGAGCAGTACTTC. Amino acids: CASSPGGQGGYEQYF.

The CDR3 nucleotides are TGCGCCAGCAGCCCGGGGGGGTCGACAGGGTTCGTCTACGAGCAGTACTTC. Protein: CASSPGGSTGFVYEQYF. V and J are TRBV5-1 and TRBJ2-7, with D perhaps TRBD2 (8 bases). V lost 4 bases and J 3 bases, leaving 23 bases between the germline ends. CDR3 length: 17 amino acids. From germline, CDR1 is SGHRS and CDR2 YFSETQ.

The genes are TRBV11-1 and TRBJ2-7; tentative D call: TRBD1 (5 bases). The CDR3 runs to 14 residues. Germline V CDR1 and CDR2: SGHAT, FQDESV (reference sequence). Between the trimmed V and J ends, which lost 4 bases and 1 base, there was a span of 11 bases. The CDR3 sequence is CASSWRRDSYEQYF. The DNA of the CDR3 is TGTGCCAGCAGCTGGCGCAGGGATTCCTACGAGCAGTACTTC.

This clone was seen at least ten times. The CDR3 nucleotides are TGCGCCAGCAGCTACCGACAGGGGGCCGGGGAGCTGTTTTTT. Amino acids: CASSYRQGAGELFF. The J gene is TRBJ2-2, the V gene TRBV4-3; 9 bases agree with TRBD1. The V gene's germline CDR1 is LGHNA and CDR2 YSLEER. This CDR3 has 14 residues. V lost 5 bases to trimming and J lost 6 bases; unmatched junction nucleotides: 4.

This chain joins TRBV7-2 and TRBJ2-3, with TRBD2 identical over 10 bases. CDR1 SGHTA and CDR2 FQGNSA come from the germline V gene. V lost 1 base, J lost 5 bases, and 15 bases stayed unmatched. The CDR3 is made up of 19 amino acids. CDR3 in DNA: TGTGCCAGCAGCTTAGGGCTAGCGGGGGCGCGTGCCCCTAGAGATACGCAGTATTTT. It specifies CASSLGLAGARAPRDTQYF.

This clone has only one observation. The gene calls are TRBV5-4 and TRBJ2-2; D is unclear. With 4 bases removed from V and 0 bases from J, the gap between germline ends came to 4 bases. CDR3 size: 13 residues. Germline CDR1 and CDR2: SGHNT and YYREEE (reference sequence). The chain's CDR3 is CASSRANTGELFF. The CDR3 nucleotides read TGTGCCAGCAGCCGGGCGAACACCGGGGAGCTGTTTTTT.

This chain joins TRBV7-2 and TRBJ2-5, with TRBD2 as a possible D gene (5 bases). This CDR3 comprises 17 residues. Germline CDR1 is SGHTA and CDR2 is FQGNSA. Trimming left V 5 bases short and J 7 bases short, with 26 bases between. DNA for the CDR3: TGTGCCAGCAGCCCCACCGGCCGGGGAACGCGAGTTGTGACCCAGTACTTC. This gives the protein CASSPTGRGTRVVTQYF.

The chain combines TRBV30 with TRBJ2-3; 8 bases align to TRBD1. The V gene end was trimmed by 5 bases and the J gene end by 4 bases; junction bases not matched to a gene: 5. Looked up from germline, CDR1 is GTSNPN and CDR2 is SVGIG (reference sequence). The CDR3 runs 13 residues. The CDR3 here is CAWSGGIADTQYF. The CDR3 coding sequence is TGTGCCTGGTCAGGGGGCATTGCAGATACGCAGTATTTT.

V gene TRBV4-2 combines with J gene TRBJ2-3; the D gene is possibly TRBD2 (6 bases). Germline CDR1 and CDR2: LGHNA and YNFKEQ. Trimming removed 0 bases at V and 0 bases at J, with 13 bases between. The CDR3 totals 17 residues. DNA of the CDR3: TGTGCCAGCAGCCAAGATCCCCTAGCGACCAGCACAGATACGCAGTATTTT. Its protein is CASSQDPLATSTDTQYF.

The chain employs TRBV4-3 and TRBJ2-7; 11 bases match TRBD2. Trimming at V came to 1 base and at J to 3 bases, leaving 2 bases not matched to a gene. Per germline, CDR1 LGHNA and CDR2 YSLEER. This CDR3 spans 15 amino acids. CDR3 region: CASSQVGTSGYEQYF. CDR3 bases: TGCGCCAGCAGCCAAGTTGGGACTAGCGGCTACGAGCAGTACTTC.

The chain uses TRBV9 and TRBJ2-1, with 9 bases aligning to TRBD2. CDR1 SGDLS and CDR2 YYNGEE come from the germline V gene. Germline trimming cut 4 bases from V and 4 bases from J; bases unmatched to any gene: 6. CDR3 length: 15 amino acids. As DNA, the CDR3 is TGTGCCAGCAGCCCAGGACTAGCGTCATACAATGAGCAGTTCTTC. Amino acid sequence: CASSPGLASYNEQFF.

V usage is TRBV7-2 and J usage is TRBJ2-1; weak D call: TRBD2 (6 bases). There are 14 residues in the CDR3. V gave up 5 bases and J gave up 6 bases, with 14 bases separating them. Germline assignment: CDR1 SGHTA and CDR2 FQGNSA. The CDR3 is CASSPRRDSNEQFF. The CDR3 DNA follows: TGTGCCAGCAGCCCGCGCCGGGACTCCAATGAGCAGTTCTTC.

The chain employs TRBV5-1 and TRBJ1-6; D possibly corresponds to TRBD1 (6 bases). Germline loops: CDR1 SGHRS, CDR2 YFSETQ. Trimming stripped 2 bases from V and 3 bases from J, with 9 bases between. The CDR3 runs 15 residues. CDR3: CASSLQGFYNSPLHF. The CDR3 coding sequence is TGCGCCAGCAGCTTACAGGGTTTCTATAATTCACCCCTCCACTTT.

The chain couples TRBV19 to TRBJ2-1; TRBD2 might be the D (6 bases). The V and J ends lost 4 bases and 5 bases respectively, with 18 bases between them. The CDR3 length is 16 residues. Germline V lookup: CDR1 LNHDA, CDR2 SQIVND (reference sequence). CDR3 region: CASSTLPGTGNNEQFF. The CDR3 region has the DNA TGTGCCAGTAGTACCCTCCCCGGGACTGGTAACAATGAGCAGTTCTTC.

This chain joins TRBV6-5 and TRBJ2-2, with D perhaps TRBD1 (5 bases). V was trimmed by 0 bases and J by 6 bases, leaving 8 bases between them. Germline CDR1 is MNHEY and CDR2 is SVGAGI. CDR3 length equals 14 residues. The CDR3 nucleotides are TGTGCCAGCAGTTACTCCAGGGTCGCCGGGGAGCTGTTTTTT. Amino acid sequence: CASSYSRVAGELFF.

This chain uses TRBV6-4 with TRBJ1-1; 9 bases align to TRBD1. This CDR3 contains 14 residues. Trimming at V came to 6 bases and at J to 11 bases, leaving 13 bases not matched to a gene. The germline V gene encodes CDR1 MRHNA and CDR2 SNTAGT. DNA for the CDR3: TGTGCCAGCAGCGCCGACAGGGGGTCCGGCACGGCTTTCTTT. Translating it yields CASSADRGSGTAFF.

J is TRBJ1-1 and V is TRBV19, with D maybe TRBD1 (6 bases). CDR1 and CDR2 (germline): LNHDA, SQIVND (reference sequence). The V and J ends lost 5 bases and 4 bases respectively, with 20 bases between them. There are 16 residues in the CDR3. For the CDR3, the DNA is TGTGCCAGTAGTTTTTGGGGGGGGCGCTTGGGCACTGAAGCTTTCTTT. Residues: CASSFWGGRLGTEAFF.